The source of this TCR beta chain is a study of CD8 T cells in ankylosing spondylitis. Study results and limitations: According to the report, clones linked to the disease were significantly enriched in matched synovial fluid samples taken from ankylosing spondylitis patients. A TCR beta motif of roughly 8 highly homologous variants appeared characteristic of ankylosing spondylitis blood.

This CDR3 is 16 amino acids long. V was clipped by 1 base and J by 2 bases; unmatched bases: 3. The germline V gene encodes CDR1 SGHTA and CDR2 FQGNSA. Quantitative 5'-RACE was performed with molecular barcodes, and it yielded the TCR beta libraries. Each CDR3 protein gets one entry after TCRdb re-called the 5' RACE reads with MiXCR. The sample lists about 540,000 distinct CDR3 sequences; over 9.5% were seen once. This clonotype was seen a handful of times. Antigen unknown. The material sequenced was blood, either unsorted or a sorted T cell fraction (not recorded which). The TCR was taken from a male donor with ankylosing spondylitis. The rearrangement joins TRBV7-2 to TRBJ2-7; 12 bases map to TRBD2. The CDR3 DNA is TGTGCCAGCAGCTTAGGGCTAGCGGGAGGGCCCTACGAGCAGTACTTC. It translates to CASSLGLAGGPYEQYF.